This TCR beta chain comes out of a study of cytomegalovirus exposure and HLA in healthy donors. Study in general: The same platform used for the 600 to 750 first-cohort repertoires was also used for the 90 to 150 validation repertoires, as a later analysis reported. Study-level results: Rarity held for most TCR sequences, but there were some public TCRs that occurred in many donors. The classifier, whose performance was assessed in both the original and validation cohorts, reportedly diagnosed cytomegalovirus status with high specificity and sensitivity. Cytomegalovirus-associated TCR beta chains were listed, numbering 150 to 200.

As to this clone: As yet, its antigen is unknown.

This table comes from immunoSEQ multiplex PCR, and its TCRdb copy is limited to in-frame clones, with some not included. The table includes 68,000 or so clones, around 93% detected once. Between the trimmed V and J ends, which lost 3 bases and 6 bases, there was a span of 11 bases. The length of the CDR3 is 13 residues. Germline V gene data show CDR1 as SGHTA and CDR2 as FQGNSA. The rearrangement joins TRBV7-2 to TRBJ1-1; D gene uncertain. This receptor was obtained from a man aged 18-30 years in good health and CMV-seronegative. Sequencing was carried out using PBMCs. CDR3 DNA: TGTGCCAGCAGCTTTAGTAACGTCCCTGAAGCTTTCTTT. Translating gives CASSFSNVPEAFF.